Listed here are 25 T cell receptor beta chains from one sample, sequenced in a study of T cell repertoires in cytomegalovirus infection (dated by TCRdb to the late 2010s). The instrument was an Illumina HiSeq 1500. The public reads were reanalyzed by TCRdb: fastp trimming at Q25, MiXCR alignment, in-frame beta chains only. CDR3 protein sequences are deduplicated, and each keeps its most common genes and DNA. For this sample the table gives over 150,000 distinct CDR3 sequences, of which approximately 18% were detected only once. The ten top clones hold around 27% of the sample. Sample: CD8+ T cells from PBMCs. All receptors derive from a human donor in good health (CMV status not recorded). Some clones in this sample may be carry-over from other donors' samples.

This clonotype was seen a few times. The chain carries TRBV7-9 and TRBJ2-5; 7 nucleotides align to TRBD2. J gave up 5 bases and V 4 bases, and 13 bases lay outside the gene matches. Germline-derived CDR1 and CDR2 are SEHNR and FQNEAQ (reference sequence). The CDR3 has 16 residues. CDR3 nucleotides: TGTGCCAGCAGCTCGAGCGGGACTCTAGCCGGGGAGACCCAGTACTTC. Amino acid sequence: CASSSSGTLAGETQYF.

This clonotype was detected a few times. The rearrangement links TRBV10-2 to TRBJ2-3, with 9 positions matching TRBD2. The CDR3 extends over 18 amino acids. The V segment lost 3 bases and the J segment 0 bases; nucleotides outside the gene matches: 10. Germline V gene data show CDR1 as WSHSY and CDR2 as SAAADI. CDR3 loop: CASSERGGAIISTDTQYF. The CDR3 nucleotides are TGCGCCAGCAGTGAACGCGGGGGGGCTATCATTAGCACAGATACGCAGTATTTT.

J is TRBJ1-6 and V is TRBV7-2, with unresolved D. CDR1 and CDR2 from the germline V gene are SGHTA and FQGNSA. V was pared by 6 bases and J by 1 base, with 13 bases between. The CDR3 loop spans 16 amino acids. The CDR3 sequence: CASSPPLGSYNSPLHF. CDR3 sequence (DNA): TGTGCCAGCAGTCCCCCGCTTGGATCCTATAATTCACCCCTCCACTTT.

This clonotype was picked up one time. The CDR3: CASSPAGTGLTDTQYF. The CDR3 nucleotides are TGTGCCAGCAGTCCCGCCGGGACAGGGTTGACAGATACGCAGTATTTT. The V call is TRBV12-3 or TRBV12-4, the J call TRBJ2-3, with 9 bases aligning to TRBD1. V lost 5 bases, J lost 3 bases, and 9 bases stayed unmatched. The CDR3 runs 16 residues.

This clonotype was observed a handful of times. The rearrangement joins TRBV23-1 to TRBJ2-7; D gene uncertain. TRBV23-1 carries the ORF label, with uncertain function. CDR3 length: 12 residues. Trimming shortened V by 4 bases and J by 7 bases, and 11 bases separated the two germline ends. The CDR3 loop is CASSRAEGEQYF. CDR3 coding DNA: TGCGCCAGCAGTCGGGCGGAAGGGGAGCAGTACTTC.

The rearrangement links TRBV6-2 or TRBV6-3 to TRBJ2-7; unclear D gene. Germline CDR1 reads MNHEY; CDR2 reads SVGEGT. The V end lost 2 bases, the J end lost 4 bases, and 21 bases lay between the germline ends. The CDR3 is 17 amino acids. The CDR3 sequence: CASSYSRTTTLVYEQYF. The CDR3 DNA sequence: TGTGCCAGCAGTTACAGCCGGACGACAACCCTCGTTTACGAGCAGTACTTC.

V usage is TRBV20-1 and J usage is TRBJ2-1; either TRBD1 or TRBD2 may supply D (6 bases each). The CDR3 spans 16 residues. Germline CDR1 reads DFQATT; CDR2 reads SNEGSKA (reference sequence). The V gene lost 0 bases and the J gene lost 3 bases, with 15 bases spanning the gap. This CDR3 reads CSARDGSGAGYNEQFF. CDR3 coding DNA: TGCAGTGCTAGAGATGGGTCGGGGGCCGGCTACAATGAGCAGTTCTTC.

V gene TRBV29-1 combines with J gene TRBJ2-2; D uncertain. Trimming pared 0 bases from V and 4 bases from J, leaving 6 bases between. The CDR3 has 13 residues. The V gene's germline CDR1 is SQVTM and CDR2 ANQGSEA. The CDR3 bases are TGCAGCGTTGAAGATCCGAGCACCGGGGAGCTGTTTTTT. Translation gives CSVEDPSTGELFF.

At least ten counts were recorded for this clonotype. This chain connects TRBV6-2 or TRBV6-3 to TRBJ2-3; the D gene is possibly TRBD1 (5 bases). The V end lost 4 bases, the J end lost 2 bases, and 13 bases lay between the germline ends. The CDR3 has 15 amino acids. Germline CDR1 and CDR2: MNHEY and SVGEGT. The CDR3 coding sequence is TGTGCCAGCAGTTCCTGGACACCAACCACAGATACGCAGTATTTT. This encodes CASSSWTPTTDTQYF.

The chain has TRBV10-3 and TRBJ1-2, with TRBD1 identical over 12 bases. Germline V lookup: CDR1 ENHRY, CDR2 SYGVKD. The CDR3 is 16 residues long. Germline trimming cut 6 bases from V and 4 bases from J; bases unmatched to any gene: 9. This CDR3 reads CAISTPGTGGPYGYTF. CDR3 DNA sequence: TGTGCCATCAGCACGCCCGGGACAGGGGGCCCCTATGGCTACACCTTC.

The CDR3 region is CATSRDTGPMNTEAFF. The CDR3 DNA follows: TGTGCCACCAGCAGAGATACGGGGCCTATGAACACTGAAGCTTTCTTT. The rearrangement uses TRBV15 and TRBJ1-1; maybe TRBD1 (5 bases). CDR3 length: 16 amino acids. The V and J ends lost 0 bases and 0 bases respectively, with 11 bases between them. Germline values: CDR1 LNHNV, CDR2 YYDKDF (reference sequence).

The chain employs TRBV4-2 and TRBJ1-1; the D gene is possibly TRBD1 (5 bases). The CDR3 length is 16 residues. The V end lost 0 bases, the J end lost 0 bases, and 11 bases lay between the germline ends. Per germline, CDR1 LGHNA and CDR2 YNFKEQ. The CDR3 bases are TGTGCCAGCAGCCAAGAGTGGGGCAGCATGAACACTGAAGCTTTCTTT. This gives the protein CASSQEWGSMNTEAFF.

The CDR3 spells CASIGQGQMGEQYF. The CDR3 coding sequence is TGTGCCAGCATTGGACAGGGCCAAATGGGGGAGCAGTACTTC. The rearrangement joins TRBV12-3 or TRBV12-4 to TRBJ2-7; 8 nucleotides match TRBD1. Germline trimming cut 7 bases from V and 7 bases from J; bases unmatched to any gene: 12. This CDR3 region has 14 residues.

The chain employs TRBV28 and TRBJ1-4; D perhaps matches TRBD1 (6 bases). The CDR3 runs 18 residues. Germline V lookup: CDR1 MDHEN, CDR2 SYDVKM. Trimming stripped 7 bases from V and 0 bases from J, with 21 bases between. This CDR3 reads CASTPLSSQGTTNEKLFF. The CDR3 bases are TGTGCCAGCACCCCTCTTTCGAGTCAGGGGACAACTAATGAAAAACTGTTTTTT.

The gene calls are TRBV4-3 and TRBJ2-7, with D perhaps TRBD1 or TRBD2 (5 bases each). Germline lookup yields CDR1 LGHNA and CDR2 YSLEER. This CDR3 spans 14 amino acids. The V end lost 1 base, the J end lost 3 bases, and 10 bases lay between the germline ends. CDR3 loop: CASSQGRDHYEQYF. The CDR3 bases are TGCGCCAGCAGCCAAGGCCGGGACCACTACGAGCAGTACTTC.

The V call is TRBV29-1, the J call TRBJ2-5, with a possible D match to TRBD1 (6 bases). The CDR3 length is 12 residues. Germline V CDR1 and CDR2: SQVTM, ANQGSEA. Between the trimmed V and J ends, which lost 6 bases and 5 bases, there was a span of 13 bases. The CDR3 loop reads CSVRTDGETQYF. CDR3 nucleotides: TGCAGCGTACGGACAGATGGGGAGACCCAGTACTTC.

The V gene is TRBV6-1, the J gene TRBJ2-3, with 8 bases identical to TRBD1. V lost 7 bases, J lost 6 bases, and 9 bases stayed unmatched. The CDR3 length is 14 residues. Germline V gene data show CDR1 as MNHNS and CDR2 as SASEGT. The CDR3 region is CASNTDRVFDTQYF. The DNA for the CDR3 is TGTGCCAGCAACACGGACAGGGTATTCGATACGCAGTATTTT.

This chain links TRBV12-3 or TRBV12-4 with TRBJ2-5; D may be TRBD2 (7 bases). The CDR3 runs to 19 residues. Trimming left V 0 bases short and J 2 bases short, with 22 bases between. For the CDR3, the DNA is TGTGCCAGCAGTTTAGCGTCCGAGGTGCAGGGGAGGGTACAAGAGACCCAGTACTTC. Translated: CASSLASEVQGRVQETQYF.

This clonotype was seen a few times. V is TRBV14 and J is TRBJ2-2, with TRBD1 identical over 9 bases. The ends lost 1 base at V and 5 bases at J; junction bases unmatched: 8. The length of the CDR3 is 17 residues. Germline-derived CDR1 and CDR2 are SGHDN and FVKESK. CDR3 region: CASSQVPGQGPTGELFF. The CDR3 DNA reads TGTGCCAGCAGCCAAGTCCCGGGACAGGGCCCAACCGGGGAGCTGTTTTTT.

This clonotype was counted only a few times. The chain links TRBV29-1 to TRBJ2-2; TRBD1 aligns across 9 bases. J gave up 5 bases and V 4 bases, and 8 bases lay outside the gene matches. CDR1 and CDR2 (germline): SQVTM, ANQGSEA. This CDR3 is 15 amino acids long. The CDR3: CSVGETGTGTGELFF. The DNA of the CDR3 is TGCAGCGTTGGGGAGACCGGGACAGGGACCGGGGAGCTGTTTTTT.

The CDR3 nucleotides are TGTGCCAGCAGCCGTGGGACAGGGGGCATTATAGATACGCAGTATTTT. Encoded protein: CASSRGTGGIIDTQYF. This sequence joins TRBV11-2 and TRBJ2-3; TRBD1 agrees at 12 bases. This CDR3 is built from 16 residues. Germline V lookup: CDR1 SGHAT, CDR2 FQNNGV. Germline trimming cut 5 bases from V and 5 bases from J; bases unmatched to any gene: 8.

This clonotype turned up a few times. The V call is TRBV7-9, the J call TRBJ2-5; TRBD1 aligns across 9 bases. Germline V gene data show CDR1 as SEHNR and CDR2 as FQNEAQ (reference sequence). The CDR3 is 14 residues long. V shed 5 bases and J 3 bases; nucleotides not matched to a gene: 4. The CDR3 DNA reads as TGTGCCAGCAGCACGCGGACAGGGGAAGAGACCCAGTACTTC. Its protein product is CASSTRTGEETQYF. Drawing the rest from reference TRBV7-9 and TRBJ2-5, the complete variable domain is DTGVSQNPRHKITKRGQNVTFRCDPISEHNRLYWYRQTLGQGPEFLTYFQNEAQLEKSRLLSDRFSAERPKGSFSTLEIQRTEQGDSAMYLCASSTRTGEETQYFGPGTRLLVL.

This clonotype came up a few times. The rearrangement uses TRBV20-1 and TRBJ2-2, with D possibly matching TRBD2 (6 bases). Trimming removed 0 bases at V and 7 bases at J, with 12 bases between. The CDR3 contains 14 residues. CDR1 and CDR2 (germline): DFQATT, SNEGSKA (reference sequence). The CDR3 bases are TGCAGTGCTAGAGAGTTTGTGGGAGGCGGGGAGCTGTTTTTT. This codes for CSAREFVGGGELFF.

This clonotype was counted many times. This chain joins TRBV7-8 and TRBJ1-1, with D tentatively TRBD1 (5 bases). The CDR3 runs to 15 residues. V dropped 5 bases and J dropped 1 base, with 14 bases sitting between them. CDR1 and CDR2 from the germline V gene are SGHVS and FQNEAQ. The CDR3 spells CASSPWGTTNTEAFF. The CDR3 bases are TGTGCCAGCAGCCCGTGGGGGACTACGAACACTGAAGCTTTCTTT.

The chain combines TRBV4-1 with TRBJ2-3; 9 bases agree with TRBD1. Per the germline V gene, CDR1 is MGHRA and CDR2 is YSYEKL. CDR3 length: 15 amino acids. With 6 bases clipped from V and 5 bases from J, the junction kept 9 bases outside the gene matches. CDR3 coding DNA: TGCGCCAGCAGTAAAGGGGACAGGGCTGGAGATACGCAGTATTTT. It codes for CASSKGDRAGDTQYF.